Following are 20 T cell receptor beta chains from one sample sequenced in a study of naive and memory T cell subsets. Study conclusions and caveats: Naive repertoires, especially CD8, held a few larger clonotypes, possibly memory cells re-expressing CD45RA.

Both TRBC1 and TRBC2 were covered by a beta constant-region primer of two equimolar oligonucleotides. Nested alpha and beta constant-region primers with the SP2 primer drove four PCR rounds on ligated cDNA. Via MiXCR, TCRdb re-called the UMI-ligation and nested PCR reads, giving one row per CDR3 protein. The repertoire includes about 150,000 distinct CDR3 sequences, about 20% of them detected once, and 0.11% sits in the top ten. These receptors' antigens are unknown. The sample consisted of naive CD4+ T cells from blood. Receptor source: a human donor in good health.

The chain has TRBV14 and TRBJ1-1, with TRBD1 as a possible D gene (5 bases). Looked up from germline, CDR1 is SGHDN and CDR2 is FVKESK. Trimming removed 2 bases at V and 5 bases at J, with 9 bases between. This CDR3 is built from 13 residues. In nucleotides, the CDR3 is TGTGCCAGCAGCCAACAGGGTTTTACTGAAGCTTTCTTT. Translation: CASSQQGFTEAFF. The full variable domain, rest sourced from reference TRBV14 and TRBJ1-1, is EAGVTQFPSHSVIEKGQTVTLRCDPISGHDNLYWYRRVMGKEIKFLLHFVKESKQDESGMPNNRFLAERTGGTYSTLKVQPAELEDSGVYFCASSQQGFTEAFFGQGTRLTVV.

The rearrangement joins TRBV11-2 to TRBJ2-1; D is perhaps TRBD2 (6 bases). Germline CDR1 is SGHAT and CDR2 is FQNNGV. CDR3 length equals 15 residues. Trimming took off 4 bases at V and 0 bases at J, with 10 bases between the two ends. Here the CDR3 reads CASSWGEGSYNEQFF. As DNA, the CDR3 is TGTGCCAGCAGCTGGGGGGAAGGCTCCTACAATGAGCAGTTCTTC.

A note on this clonotype: One base away lies a much larger clone, so this may be a sequencing read error. V gene TRBV29-1 combines with J gene TRBJ2-1, with 9 positions matching TRBD1. The CDR3 runs 15 residues. Germline lookup yields CDR1 SQVTM and CDR2 ANQGSEA. The CDR3 region is CSLNPGQGKYNELFF. The DNA for the CDR3 is TGCAGCCTTAATCCGGGACAGGGAAAATACAATGAGCTGTTCTTC.

This clonotype was detected ten times or more. The chain couples TRBV6-6 to TRBJ1-2; D perhaps matches TRBD1 (5 bases). The CDR3 contains 14 residues. Deletions cut 0 bases from V and 1 base from J, with 6 bases between. Germline CDR1 is MNHNY and CDR2 is SVGAGI (reference sequence). As DNA, the CDR3 is TGTGCCAGCAGTTACTCTGACAGTAACTATGGCTACACCTTC. Translated, it gives CASSYSDSNYGYTF.

This clonotype has only a few counts. The J gene is TRBJ2-1, the V gene TRBV7-2, with a weak D call TRBD2 (6 bases). Germline CDR1 SGHTA, CDR2 FQGNSA. CDR3 size: 15 residues. Between the trimmed V and J ends, which lost 5 bases and 4 bases, there was a span of 15 bases. CDR3 sequence reads: CASSPGLRLYNEQFF. CDR3 in DNA: TGTGCCAGCAGCCCGGGACTCCGGCTTTACAATGAGCAGTTCTTC.

The rearrangement uses TRBV20-1 and TRBJ2-7; D unclear. The CDR3 covers 14 residues. The V gene lost 0 bases and the J gene lost 5 bases, with 14 bases spanning the gap. In germline, CDR1 is DFQATT, CDR2 SNEGSKA (reference sequence). The CDR3 loop is CSARDIRFLDEQYF. In DNA form, the CDR3 reads TGCAGTGCTAGAGATATTAGGTTTCTGGACGAGCAGTACTTC.

There are a few counts of this clonotype. The chain combines TRBV19 with TRBJ2-5; 8 positions match TRBD1. V lost 6 bases and J lost 5; bases outside the gene matches: 8. This CDR3 spans 14 amino acids. CDR1 is LNHDA, CDR2 SQIVND, per germline (reference sequence). CDR3: CASRSDRGLETQYF. Here the CDR3 DNA reads TGTGCCAGTAGGAGTGACAGGGGATTGGAGACCCAGTACTTC.

This clonotype has at least ten counts. The J gene is TRBJ2-7, the V gene TRBV29-1, with D possibly matching TRBD1 (6 bases). The CDR3 covers 12 residues. Per the germline V gene, CDR1 is SQVTM and CDR2 is ANQGSEA. Trimming took 6 bases from V and 0 from J, leaving 9 bases between them. The CDR3 DNA reads as TGCAGCGTGACAGGAAGCTCCTACGAGCAGTACTTC. Translation: CSVTGSSYEQYF.

This clonotype occurred a few times. The chain employs TRBV3-1 and TRBJ1-1, with a possible D match to TRBD1 (6 bases). The ends were cut back, 0 bases at V and 0 bases at J, with 14 bases in the middle. The V gene's germline CDR1 is LGHDT and CDR2 YNNKEL (reference sequence). The CDR3 is made up of 17 amino acids. CDR3 region: CASSQDKLAGVNTEAFF. DNA of the CDR3: TGTGCCAGCAGCCAAGATAAACTTGCAGGGGTGAACACTGAAGCTTTCTTT.

This clonotype was picked up many times. The chain combines TRBV28 with TRBJ2-7, with TRBD2 matching over 11 bases. J was trimmed by 4 bases and V by 5 bases; bases with no gene match: 7. Germline CDR1 is MDHEN and CDR2 is SYDVKM. The CDR3 is made up of 15 amino acids. CDR3 nucleotides: TGTGCCAGCAGTCCAGTAGCGGGAGGGCCTTACGAGCAGTACTTC. Its translation is CASSPVAGGPYEQYF.

This clonotype was seen more than once but under ten times. The chain employs TRBV28 and TRBJ2-3, with D perhaps matching TRBD2 (6 bases). This CDR3 spans 16 amino acids. Germline V CDR1 and CDR2: MDHEN, SYDVKM. The V end was cut by 7 bases, the J end by 0 bases, with 17 bases between. CDR3 loop: CASTVSRGYSTDTQYF. The CDR3 bases are TGTGCCAGCACCGTGTCGCGGGGCTATAGCACAGATACGCAGTATTTT.

The table lists this clonotype with many counts. The J gene is TRBJ2-1, the V gene TRBV7-6, with D possibly TRBD1 on 6 matching bases. Trimming took off 2 bases at V and 8 bases at J, with 28 bases between the two ends. The CDR3 is 19 amino acids. Germline lookup yields CDR1 SGHVS and CDR2 FNYEAQ. This CDR3 reads CASSLRQGSNTPRDHEQFF. The CDR3 region has the DNA TGTGCCAGCAGCTTACGGCAGGGGTCGAATACTCCCAGAGACCATGAGCAGTTCTTC.

This clonotype has ten or more counts. This chain links TRBV10-3 with TRBJ2-3; D unclear. Trimming took off 4 bases at V and 4 bases at J, with 6 bases between the two ends. The CDR3 is made up of 12 amino acids. Germline CDR1 ENHRY, CDR2 SYGVKD. The CDR3 nucleotides are TGTGCCATCAGTGGCCCGGCAGATACGCAGTATTTT. Translating gives CAISGPADTQYF.

This clonotype showed up many times. The rearrangement joins TRBV7-2 to TRBJ2-2, with 8 bases aligning to TRBD1. CDR3 length: 15 residues. Germline lookup yields CDR1 SGHTA and CDR2 FQGNSA. V gave up 3 bases and J gave up 3 bases; unmatched junction bases: 3. DNA of the CDR3: TGTGCCAGCAGCTTCGGACAGGGTTACACCGGGGAGCTGTTTTTT. Its translation is CASSFGQGYTGELFF.

This clonotype has more than one count but fewer than ten. This rearrangement joins TRBV5-1 to TRBJ2-7, with D perhaps TRBD1 or TRBD2 (5 bases each). Per the germline V gene, CDR1 is SGHRS and CDR2 is YFSETQ. Trimming left V 3 bases short and J 3 bases short, with 16 bases between. CDR3 length: 15 residues. CDR3 bases: TGCGCCAGCAGCTCGCTCGGGGCCTCTAACTACGAGCAGTACTTC. This encodes CASSSLGASNYEQYF. The whole variable domain, remainder taken from reference TRBV5-1 and TRBJ2-7, is KAGVTQTPRYLIKTRGQQVTLSCSPISGHRSVSWYQQTPGQGLQFLFEYFSETQRNKGNFPGRFSGRQFSNSRSEMNVSTLELGDSALYLCASSSLGASNYEQYFGPGTRLTVT.

The J gene is TRBJ2-7, the V gene TRBV18; D is unclear. Germline loops: CDR1 KGHSH, CDR2 LQKENI. The germline V and J ends were trimmed by 3 bases and 2 bases, with 5 bases remaining between them. The CDR3 loop spans 12 amino acids. CDR3 nucleotide sequence: TGTGCCAGCTCACCCCGGGCCTACGAGCAGTACTTC. It yields the protein CASSPRAYEQYF.

This rearrangement joins TRBV6-6 to TRBJ2-7, with D tentatively TRBD1 (5 bases). Germline V gene lookup returns CDR1 MNHNY and CDR2 SVGAGI (reference sequence). This CDR3 contains 12 residues. V lost 7 bases and J lost 4, with 11 bases in between. CDR3 loop: CASTLRGYEQYF. In DNA form, the CDR3 reads TGTGCCAGCACCCTAAGGGGATACGAGCAGTACTTC.

The chain links TRBV14 to TRBJ2-1; 7 bases fit TRBD2. This CDR3 spans 16 amino acids. Germline V gives CDR1 SGHDN, CDR2 FVKESK. V was pared by 1 base and J by 5 bases, with 8 bases of the junction left unmatched. The CDR3 is CASSQVRGSMDNEQFF. Written as DNA, the CDR3 is TGTGCCAGCAGCCAAGTCCGCGGGAGTATGGACAATGAGCAGTTCTTC.

This chain links TRBV28 with TRBJ2-7, with D possibly matching TRBD2 (5 bases). V shed 2 bases and J shed 6 bases, with 8 bases lying between them. In germline, CDR1 is MDHEN, CDR2 SYDVKM. The length of the CDR3 is 12 residues. The CDR3 DNA reads as TGTGCCAGCAGTTTACTAGCATCCGAGCAGTACTTC. Amino acids: CASSLLASEQYF. The whole variable domain, filled in from reference TRBV28 and TRBJ2-7, reads DVKVTQSSRYLVKRTGEKVFLECVQDMDHENMFWYRQDPGLGLRLIYFSYDVKMKEKGDIPEGYSVSREKKERFSLILESASTNQTSMYLCASSLLASEQYFGPGTRLTVT.

This clonotype has just a few counts. The chain combines TRBV29-1 with TRBJ1-1; the D is unclear. CDR1 is SQVTM, CDR2 ANQGSEA, per germline. The V end lost 8 bases, the J end lost 1 base, and 11 bases lay between the germline ends. The CDR3 contains 12 residues. CDR3 residues: CSSGYPNTEAFF. The DNA for the CDR3 is TGCAGCTCTGGATACCCGAACACTGAAGCTTTCTTT.